One and the same sample provided the 2 T cell receptor beta chains below, sequenced in a study of CD8 T cells in Susac syndrome (dated 2019 in TCRdb). Library prep was done by the immunoSEQ multiplex PCR assay. RNA was extracted using the RNeasy kit, and roughly 0.5 to 1 ug of the RNA was reverse transcribed with random hexamers. TCRdb reprocessing: public reads trimmed at Q25 with fastp, clones called with MiXCR, in-frame beta chains kept. Each entry is one CDR3 protein sequence, shown with its most common DNA and genes. The sample table shows under 150,000 distinct CDR3 sequences, and about 94% are seen once. The biggest ten clones account for more than 0.075% of the sample. What was sequenced was CD4+ T cells from PBMCs. The receptors derive from a human donor with Susac syndrome.

The CDR3 nucleotides read TGTGCCAGCAGCTTGAAGAAGGGGGCGGTTGATACTGAAGCTTTCTTT. Protein: CASSLKKGAVDTEAFF. This rearrangement joins TRBV5-4 to TRBJ1-1; 7 nucleotides agree with TRBD1. Germline V lookup: CDR1 SGHNT, CDR2 YYREEE (reference sequence). The CDR3 extends over 16 amino acids. The V gene end was trimmed by 1 base and the J gene end by 5 bases; junction bases not matched to a gene: 11.

The V gene is TRBV25-1, the J gene TRBJ2-3; the D gene is possibly TRBD1 (6 bases). The CDR3 runs to 13 residues. Germline CDR1 reads MGHDK; CDR2 reads SYGVNS. CDR3 DNA: TGTGCTACTAGGGGGATCGGCACAGATACGCAGTATTTT. Protein: CATRGIGTDTQYF. The complete variable domain, with remaining parts taken from reference TRBV25-1 and TRBJ2-3, reads EADIYQTPRYLVIGTGKKITLECSQTMGHDKMYWYQQDPGMELHLIHYSYGVNSTEKGDLSSESTVSRIRTEHFPLTLESARPSHTSQYLCATRGIGTDTQYFGPGTRLTVL.